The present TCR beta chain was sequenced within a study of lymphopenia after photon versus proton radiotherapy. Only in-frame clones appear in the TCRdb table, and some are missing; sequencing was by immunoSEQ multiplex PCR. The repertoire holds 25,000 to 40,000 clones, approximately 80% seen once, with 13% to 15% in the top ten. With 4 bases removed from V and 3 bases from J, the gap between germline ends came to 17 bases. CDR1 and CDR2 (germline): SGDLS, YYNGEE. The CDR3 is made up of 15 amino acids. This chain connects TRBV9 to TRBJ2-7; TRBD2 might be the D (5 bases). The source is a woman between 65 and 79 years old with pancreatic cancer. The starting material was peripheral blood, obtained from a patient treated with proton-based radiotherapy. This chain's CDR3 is CASSSEVSEGYEQYF. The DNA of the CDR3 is TGTGCCAGCAGCTCAGAGGTTAGCGAAGGCTACGAGCAGTACTTC.